This TCR beta chain was sequenced in a study of cytomegalovirus exposure and HLA in healthy donors. The study ran its PCR with 60 Vbeta and 13 Jbeta primers. TCRdb keeps only in-frame clones here, not all; method: immunoSEQ multiplex PCR. The sample records about 140,000 clones, approximately 80% being singletons. General study findings and limits: The authors later linked a missense DCLRE1C variant to TCR beta V- and J-gene trimming.

Comments on this clone: Its antigen is currently unknown.

V shed 5 bases and J 10 bases; nucleotides not matched to a gene: 7. This CDR3 spans 14 amino acids. Germline V gene sequence: CDR1 SGHRS, CDR2 YFSETQ. The chain combines TRBV5-1 with TRBJ1-6, with TRBD1 identical over 9 bases. This clonotype originated in a man between 35 and 55 years old in good health and CMV-seropositive. The material sequenced was PBMCs. The CDR3 loop reads CASRLGQGYSPLHF. CDR3 in DNA: TGCGCCAGCAGACTCGGACAGGGGTACTCACCCCTCCACTTT. Based on the CDR3 plus reference TRBV5-1 and TRBJ1-6, the full variable domain is KAGVTQTPRYLIKTRGQQVTLSCSPISGHRSVSWYQQTPGQGLQFLFEYFSETQRNKGNFPGRFSGRQFSNSRSEMNVSTLELGDSALYLCASRLGQGYSPLHFGNGTRLTVT.